This is a list of T cell receptor beta chains from one sample in a study of CD8 T cells in ankylosing spondylitis. Each CDR3 protein gets one entry after TCRdb re-called the 5' RACE reads with MiXCR. Of about 540,000 distinct CDR3 sequences listed, roughly 12% are singletons. Input material: blood, either unsorted or a sorted T cell fraction (not recorded which). These receptors originate from a male donor with ankylosing spondylitis. The CDR3 runs from the conserved cysteine through the conserved F or W. A D gene is named only where the DNA matches it firmly. Some rows have no size entry. The others give once, few or many, or a class for an expanded clone.

abundance	d_gene	v_gene	j_gene	CDR3aa	CDR3nt
NA	NA	TRBV30	TRBJ1-5	CAWSATNSWGIVANQPQHF	TGTGCCTGGAGTGCCACAAACTCCTGGGGTATTGTCGCCAATCAGCCCCAGCATTTT
medium-sized	TRBD2	TRBV4-1	TRBJ2-1	CASSQVSSGRSEQFF	TGCGCCAGCAGCCAAGTTTCTAGCGGGAGGAGTGAGCAGTTCTTC
NA	NA	TRBV15	TRBJ2-5	CATSKRQQEETQYF	TGTGCCACCAGCAAGAGACAGCAAGAAGAGACCCAGTACTTC
many	NA	TRBV15	TRBJ2-4	CATSADLGNIQYF	TGTGCCACCAGTGCGGACCTGGGGAACATTCAGTACTTC
NA	TRBD1	TRBV6-1	TRBJ2-5	CASTSGDRGWGETQYF	TGTGCCAGCACCTCCGGGGACAGGGGCTGGGGAGAGACCCAGTACTTC
few	NA	TRBV30	TRBJ2-1	CAWSPDSYNEQFF	TGTGCCTGGAGCCCCGACAGCTACAATGAGCAGTTCTTC
few	TRBD1	TRBV10-3	TRBJ2-7	CAISVSGTGVYEQYF	TGTGCCATCAGCGTTTCCGGGACAGGGGTCTACGAGCAGTACTTC
few	NA	TRBV12-3/TRBV12-4	TRBJ2-1	CASARGVYNEQFF	TGTGCCAGCGCCCGAGGGGTATACAATGAGCAGTTCTTC
few	NA	TRBV5-1	TRBJ1-1	CASSLTPTEAFF	TGCGCCAGCAGCTTGACCCCAACTGAAGCTTTCTTT
NA	NA	TRBV7-2	TRBJ1-1	CASSLDWQDTEAFF	TGTGCCAGCAGCTTAGATTGGCAGGATACTGAAGCTTTCTTT
NA	NA	TRBV18	TRBJ2-1	CASSPLEGNEQFF	TGTGCCAGCTCACCTCTCGAGGGGAATGAGCAGTTCTTC
many	NA	TRBV5-1	TRBJ2-1	CASSSVIGGYNEQFF	TGCGCCAGCAGCTCGGTGATAGGAGGGTACAATGAGCAGTTCTTC
many	NA	TRBV29-1	TRBJ1-3	CSADGEAGNTIYF	TGCAGCGCCGACGGCGAGGCGGGAAACACCATATATTTT
NA	NA	TRBV5-1	TRBJ1-2	CASSTGRAYGYTF	TGCGCCAGCAGCACGGGGCGGGCCTATGGCTACACCTTC
NA	TRBD1	TRBV18	TRBJ1-5	CASSPGTGGTQPQHF	TGTGCCAGCTCACCAGGGACAGGGGGCACTCAGCCCCAGCATTTT
NA	NA	TRBV2	TRBJ2-3	CASSEAVDTQYF	TGTGCCAGCAGTGAAGCGGTCGATACGCAGTATTTT
NA	NA	TRBV6-2/TRBV6-3	TRBJ1-1	CASSIRTPSGLAFF	TGTGCCAGCAGCATAAGAACTCCCTCTGGCCTTGCTTTCTTT
NA	NA	TRBV5-1	TRBJ2-1	CASSLVGRDYNEQFF	TGCGCCAGCAGCTTGGTTGGACGGGACTACAATGAGCAGTTCTTC
NA	TRBD2	TRBV12-3/TRBV12-4	TRBJ2-5	CASRQGLAGEETQYF	TGTGCCAGCAGACAAGGACTAGCGGGAGAAGAGACCCAGTACTTC
NA	NA	TRBV20-1	TRBJ2-4	CSARHPSLAKNIQYF	TGCAGTGCTAGGCATCCTTCGCTAGCCAAAAACATTCAGTACTTC
few	NA	TRBV6-7	TRBJ2-7	CASSYSPSLETYEQYF	TGTGCCAGCAGTTACTCCCCAAGCCTAGAGACCTACGAGCAGTACTTC
many	TRBD2	TRBV4-2	TRBJ2-1	CASSQGSSGNLDEQFF	TGTGCCAGCAGCCAAGGGTCTAGCGGGAACCTAGATGAGCAGTTCTTC
few	TRBD1	TRBV24-1	TRBJ2-5	CATGGQEETQYF	TGTGCCACCGGTGGACAGGAAGAGACCCAGTACTTC
many	NA	TRBV12-3/TRBV12-4	TRBJ1-1	CASSENTEAFF	TGTGCCAGCAGTGAGAACACTGAAGCTTTCTTT
many	TRBD2	TRBV12-3/TRBV12-4	TRBJ2-3	CASSTGTSGSGTQYF	TGTGCCAGCAGCACCGGGACTAGCGGGAGTGGTACGCAGTATTTT
many	NA	TRBV12-3/TRBV12-4	TRBJ2-3	CASRNADTQYF	TGTGCCAGCAGGAACGCAGATACGCAGTATTTT
many	NA	TRBV29-1	TRBJ2-6	CSVEDQSDSGANVLTF	TGCAGCGTTGAAGATCAGTCCGACTCTGGGGCCAACGTCCTGACTTTC
NA	NA	TRBV2	TRBJ1-2	CASRDGLYGYTF	TGTGCCAGCAGGGACGGACTCTATGGCTACACCTTC
NA	TRBD1	TRBV10-3	TRBJ2-7	CAISGPDRGISYEQYF	TGTGCCATCAGTGGGCCGGACAGGGGAATATCCTACGAGCAGTACTTC
NA	TRBD1	TRBV7-8	TRBJ2-5	CASSPSGGPQESQYF	TGTGCCAGCAGCCCGTCAGGGGGCCCCCAAGAGTCCCAGTACTTC
few	NA	TRBV6-1	TRBJ2-1	CASRNSGWIRNEQFF	TGTGCCAGCAGGAATTCAGGGTGGATTCGCAATGAGCAGTTCTTC
few	NA	TRBV20-1	TRBJ2-3	CSARDAGRTDTQYF	TGCAGTGCTAGGGATGCGGGACGGACAGATACGCAGTATTTT
NA	TRBD1	TRBV6-1	TRBJ2-7	CASSESLGGQGDFEQYF	TGTGCCAGCAGTGAAAGTCTGGGGGGACAGGGCGATTTCGAGCAGTACTTC
many	TRBD2	TRBV11-1	TRBJ2-1	CASSFPSRLAGVSNEQFF	TGTGCCAGCAGCTTCCCCTCGCGGCTAGCGGGAGTAAGCAATGAGCAGTTCTTC
NA	TRBD1	TRBV6-1	TRBJ2-7	CASKSGTGIYEQYF	TGTGCCAGCAAATCCGGGACAGGGATCTACGAGCAGTACTTC
few	NA	TRBV28	TRBJ1-2	CASSLTRGYGYTF	TGTGCCAGCAGTTTAACAAGGGGGTATGGCTACACCTTC
many	NA	TRBV7-9	TRBJ2-2	CASSSSTGELFF	TGTGCCAGCAGCTCATCCACCGGGGAGCTGTTTTTT
NA	TRBD1	TRBV3-1	TRBJ1-2	CASSQADTGTGDGYTF	TGTGCCAGCAGCCAGGCAGATACCGGGACAGGGGATGGCTACACCTTC
NA	NA	TRBV7-9	TRBJ1-2	CASSFGTGVNYGYTF	TGTGCCAGCAGCTTCGGTACAGGAGTTAACTATGGCTACACCTTC
many	NA	TRBV5-1	TRBJ2-1	CASSLAVSSLHNEQFF	TGCGCCAGCAGCTTGGCCGTTTCTAGCTTACACAATGAGCAGTTCTTC
once	NA	TRBV19	TRBJ2-2	CASTQGGASIFGTGELFF	TGTGCCAGCACACAGGGGGGGGCCTCTATATTTGGCACCGGGGAGCTGTTTTTT
few	NA	TRBV27	TRBJ1-2	CASSLSSPPRADGYTF	TGTGCCAGCAGTTTATCATCCCCCCCCAGGGCGGATGGCTACACCTTC
NA	TRBD1	TRBV20-1	TRBJ1-6	CSAREPRTGDSPLHF	TGCAGTGCTAGAGAACCTCGAACAGGGGACTCACCCCTCCACTTT
few	NA	TRBV30	TRBJ2-1	CAWRTAGVNEQFF	TGTGCCTGGAGAACTGCAGGGGTCAATGAGCAGTTCTTC
few	NA	TRBV25-1	TRBJ1-2	CASSHPAGRSNYGYTF	TGTGCCAGCAGTCACCCGGCAGGGAGGAGTAACTATGGCTACACCTTC
NA	TRBD2	TRBV5-6	TRBJ2-3	CASSSVRTSAGADTQYF	TGTGCCAGCAGCTCCGTACGGACTAGCGCCGGTGCAGATACGCAGTATTTT
many	NA	TRBV12-3/TRBV12-4	TRBJ2-3	CASSGAGARAPQYF	TGTGCCAGCAGTGGGGCTGGGGCTAGAGCACCGCAGTATTTT
NA	TRBD1	TRBV7-2	TRBJ1-2	CASSPSSGTGGWGYTF	TGTGCCAGCAGCCCCTCAAGTGGGACAGGGGGCTGGGGCTACACCTTC
few	TRBD1	TRBV5-6	TRBJ2-7	CASSRQGNSYEQYF	TGTGCCAGCAGCAGACAGGGAAACTCCTACGAGCAGTACTTC
once	TRBD2	TRBV6-1	TRBJ2-5	CASRGRTSGIETQYF	TGTGCCAGCAGGGGTAGGACTAGCGGGATAGAGACCCAGTACTTC